In this sample, the clone carrying this TCR beta chain turned up many times. Antigen unknown. Each TCR beta library was made by quantitative 5'-RACE that incorporated molecular barcodes. TCRdb re-called the 5' RACE reads with MiXCR, one entry per CDR3 protein. The table has more than 650,000 distinct CDR3 sequences, about 10% seen once; the top ten hold roughly 0.51%. The sample comes from a study of CD8 T cells in ankylosing spondylitis. Study outcomes and limitations: What seemed typical of ankylosing spondylitis blood was a TCR beta motif built from roughly 8 highly homologous variants. Reported data indicate significant enrichment of disease-linked clones within matched ankylosing spondylitis synovial fluid.

Sequencing was performed on blood, either unsorted or a sorted T cell fraction (not recorded which). The origin of this receptor is a male donor with ankylosing spondylitis.

In DNA, the CDR3 is TGCAGCGTTGGGGGGCTGGGGGAGCTGTTTTTT. It specifies CSVGGLGELFF. The chain is built from TRBV29-1 and TRBJ2-2; a weak D match, TRBD1 (6 bases). The V gene's germline CDR1 is SQVTM and CDR2 ANQGSEA. Trimming removed 4 bases at V and 8 bases at J, with 8 bases between. The length of the CDR3 is 11 residues.